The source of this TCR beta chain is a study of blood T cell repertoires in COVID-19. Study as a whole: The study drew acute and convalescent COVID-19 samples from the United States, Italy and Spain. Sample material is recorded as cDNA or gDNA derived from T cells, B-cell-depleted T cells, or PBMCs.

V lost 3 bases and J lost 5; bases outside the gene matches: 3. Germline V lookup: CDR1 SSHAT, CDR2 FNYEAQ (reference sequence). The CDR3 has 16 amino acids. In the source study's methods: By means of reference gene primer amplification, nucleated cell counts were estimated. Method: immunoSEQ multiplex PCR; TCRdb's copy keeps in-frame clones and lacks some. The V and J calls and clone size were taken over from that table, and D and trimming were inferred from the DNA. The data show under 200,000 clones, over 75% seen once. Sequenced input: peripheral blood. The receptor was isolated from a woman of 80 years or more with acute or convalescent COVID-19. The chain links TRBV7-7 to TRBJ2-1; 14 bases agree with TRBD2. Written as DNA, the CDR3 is TGTGCCAGCAGCTTCGGACTAGCGGGAGGAGACAATGAGCAGTTCTTC. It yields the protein CASSFGLAGGDNEQFF.